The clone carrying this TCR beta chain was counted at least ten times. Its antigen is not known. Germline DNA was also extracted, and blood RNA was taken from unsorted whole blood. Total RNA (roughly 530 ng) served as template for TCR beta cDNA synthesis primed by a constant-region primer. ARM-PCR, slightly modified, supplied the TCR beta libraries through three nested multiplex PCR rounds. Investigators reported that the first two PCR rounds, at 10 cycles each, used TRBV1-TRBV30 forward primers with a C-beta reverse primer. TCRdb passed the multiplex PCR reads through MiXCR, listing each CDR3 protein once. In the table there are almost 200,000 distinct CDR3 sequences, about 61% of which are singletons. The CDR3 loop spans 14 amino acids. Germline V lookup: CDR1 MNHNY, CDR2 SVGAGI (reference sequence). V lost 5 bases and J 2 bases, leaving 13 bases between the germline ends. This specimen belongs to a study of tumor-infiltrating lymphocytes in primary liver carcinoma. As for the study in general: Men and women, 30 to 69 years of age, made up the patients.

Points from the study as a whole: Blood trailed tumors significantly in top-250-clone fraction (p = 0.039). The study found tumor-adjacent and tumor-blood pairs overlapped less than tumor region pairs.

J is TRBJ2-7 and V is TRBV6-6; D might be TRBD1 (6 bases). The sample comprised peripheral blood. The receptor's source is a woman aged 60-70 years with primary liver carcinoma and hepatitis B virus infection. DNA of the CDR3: TGTGCCAGCAGTCAACGGGGACACACCTACGAGCAGTACTTC. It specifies CASSQRGHTYEQYF.